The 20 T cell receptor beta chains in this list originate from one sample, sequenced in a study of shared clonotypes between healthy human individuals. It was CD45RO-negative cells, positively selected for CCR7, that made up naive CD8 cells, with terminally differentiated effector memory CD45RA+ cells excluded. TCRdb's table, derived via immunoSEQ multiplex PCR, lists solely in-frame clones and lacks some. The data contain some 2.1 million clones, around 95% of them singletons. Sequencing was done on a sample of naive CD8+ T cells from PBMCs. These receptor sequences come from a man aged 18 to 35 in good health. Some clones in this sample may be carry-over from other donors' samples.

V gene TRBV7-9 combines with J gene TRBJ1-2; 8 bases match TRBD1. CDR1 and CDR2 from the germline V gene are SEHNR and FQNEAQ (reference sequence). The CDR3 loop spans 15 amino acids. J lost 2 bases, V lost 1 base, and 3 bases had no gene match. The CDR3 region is CASSLDQGANYGYTF. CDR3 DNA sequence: TGTGCCAGCAGCTTAGATCAGGGGGCAAACTATGGCTACACCTTC.

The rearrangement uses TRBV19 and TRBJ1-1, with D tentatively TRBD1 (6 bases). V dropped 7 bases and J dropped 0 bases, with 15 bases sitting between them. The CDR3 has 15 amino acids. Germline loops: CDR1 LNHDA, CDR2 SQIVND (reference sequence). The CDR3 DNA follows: TGTGCCAGTACCGTCCGGGACACCTTGAACACTGAAGCTTTCTTT. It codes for CASTVRDTLNTEAFF. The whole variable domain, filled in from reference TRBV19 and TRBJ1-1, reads DGGITQSPKYLFRKEGQNVTLSCEQNLNHDAMYWYRQDPGQGLRLIYYSQIVNDFQKGDIAEGYSVSREKKESFPLTVTSAQKNPTAFYLCASTVRDTLNTEAFFGQGTRLTVV.

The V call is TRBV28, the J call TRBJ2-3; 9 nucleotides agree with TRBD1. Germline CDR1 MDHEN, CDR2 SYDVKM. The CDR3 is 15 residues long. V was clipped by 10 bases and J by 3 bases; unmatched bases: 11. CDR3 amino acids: CATRGWTGETDTQYF. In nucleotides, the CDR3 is TGTGCCACCAGGGGGTGGACAGGGGAAACAGATACGCAGTATTTT.

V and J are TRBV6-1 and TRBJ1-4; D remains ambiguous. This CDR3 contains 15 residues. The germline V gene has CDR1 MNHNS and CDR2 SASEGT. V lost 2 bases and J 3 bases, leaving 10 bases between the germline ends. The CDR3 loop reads CASSESRMANEKLFF. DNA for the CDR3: TGTGCCAGCAGTGAATCTAGGATGGCTAATGAAAAACTGTTTTTT.

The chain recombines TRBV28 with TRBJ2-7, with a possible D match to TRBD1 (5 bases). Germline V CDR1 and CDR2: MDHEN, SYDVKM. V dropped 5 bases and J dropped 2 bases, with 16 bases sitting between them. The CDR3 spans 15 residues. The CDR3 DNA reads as TGTGCCAGCAGTCCCTTCAGGGAAGTAACCTACGAGCAGTACTTC. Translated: CASSPFREVTYEQYF. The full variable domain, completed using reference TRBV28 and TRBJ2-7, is DVKVTQSSRYLVKRTGEKVFLECVQDMDHENMFWYRQDPGLGLRLIYFSYDVKMKEKGDIPEGYSVSREKKERFSLILESASTNQTSMYLCASSPFREVTYEQYFGPGTRLTVT.

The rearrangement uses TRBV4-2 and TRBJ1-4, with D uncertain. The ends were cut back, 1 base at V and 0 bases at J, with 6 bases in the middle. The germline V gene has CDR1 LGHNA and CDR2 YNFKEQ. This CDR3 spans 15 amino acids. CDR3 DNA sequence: TGTGCCAGCAGCCAAGTTGAAGCAACTAATGAAAAACTGTTTTTT. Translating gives CASSQVEATNEKLFF.

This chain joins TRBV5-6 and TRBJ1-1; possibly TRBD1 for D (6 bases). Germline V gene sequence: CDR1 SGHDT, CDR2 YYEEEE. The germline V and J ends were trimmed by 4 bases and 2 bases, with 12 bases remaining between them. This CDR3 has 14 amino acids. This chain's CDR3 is CASSGGHTNTEAFF. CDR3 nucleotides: TGTGCCAGCAGCGGGGGCCATACCAACACTGAAGCTTTCTTT. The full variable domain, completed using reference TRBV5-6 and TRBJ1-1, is DAGVTQSPTHLIKTRGQQVTLRCSPKSGHDTVSWYQQALGQGPQFIFQYYEEEERQRGNFPDRFSGHQFPNYSSELNVNALLLGDSALYLCASSGGHTNTEAFFGQGTRLTVV.

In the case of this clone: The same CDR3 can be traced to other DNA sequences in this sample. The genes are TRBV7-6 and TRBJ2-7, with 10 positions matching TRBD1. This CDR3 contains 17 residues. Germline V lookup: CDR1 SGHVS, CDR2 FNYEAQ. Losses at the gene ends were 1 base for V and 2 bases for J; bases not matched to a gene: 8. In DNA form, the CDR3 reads TGTGCCAGCAGCTTAGGGGGTGTTGGGACAGGGGCCTACGAGCAGTACTTC. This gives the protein CASSLGGVGTGAYEQYF.

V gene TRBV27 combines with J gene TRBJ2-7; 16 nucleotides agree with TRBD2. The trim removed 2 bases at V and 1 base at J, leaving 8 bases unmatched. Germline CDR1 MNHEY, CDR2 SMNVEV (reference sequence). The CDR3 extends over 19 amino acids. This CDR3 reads CASSLMGLAGGPTSYEQYF. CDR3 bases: TGTGCCAGCAGTTTAATGGGACTAGCGGGAGGGCCGACATCCTACGAGCAGTACTTC.

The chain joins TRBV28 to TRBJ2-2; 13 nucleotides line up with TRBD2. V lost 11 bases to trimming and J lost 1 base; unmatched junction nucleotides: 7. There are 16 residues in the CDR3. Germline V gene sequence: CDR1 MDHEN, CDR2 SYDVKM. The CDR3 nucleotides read TGTGCCTCCGGACTAGCGGGAGTCCGGAACACCGGGGAGCTGTTTTTT. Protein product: CASGLAGVRNTGELFF.

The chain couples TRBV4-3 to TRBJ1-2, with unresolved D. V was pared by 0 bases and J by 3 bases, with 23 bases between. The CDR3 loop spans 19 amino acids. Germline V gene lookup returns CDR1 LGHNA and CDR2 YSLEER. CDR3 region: CASSQDPGTENQRHYGYTF. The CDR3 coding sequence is TGCGCCAGCAGCCAAGATCCGGGAACAGAAAACCAAAGGCACTATGGCTACACCTTC.

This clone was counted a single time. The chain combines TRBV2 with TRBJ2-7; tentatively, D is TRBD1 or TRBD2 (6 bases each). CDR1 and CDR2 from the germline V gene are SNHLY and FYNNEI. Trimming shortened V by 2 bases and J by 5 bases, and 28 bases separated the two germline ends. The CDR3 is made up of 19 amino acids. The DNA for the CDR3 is TGTGCCAGCAGTGAAAATCCTCCCCGGGAAGGGGGGTTTAGCAACGAGCAGTACTTC. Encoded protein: CASSENPPREGGFSNEQYF.

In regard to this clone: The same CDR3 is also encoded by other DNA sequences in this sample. As DNA, the CDR3 is TGTGCCAGCAGCGTAGTCGCTAGCGGCTACAATGAGCAGTTCTTC. This gives the protein CASSVVASGYNEQFF. The J gene is TRBJ2-1, the V gene TRBV9, with 7 bases that match TRBD2. The CDR3 extends over 15 amino acids. V dropped 0 bases and J dropped 3; count of bases not matched to a gene: 3. The V gene's germline CDR1 is SGDLS and CDR2 YYNGEE. Full variable domain (rest looked up from reference TRBV9 and TRBJ2-1): DSGVTQTPKHLITATGQRVTLRCSPRSGDLSVYWYQQSLDQGLQFLIQYYNGEERAKGNILERFSAQQFPDLHSELNLSSLELGDSALYFCASSVVASGYNEQFFGPGTRLTVL.

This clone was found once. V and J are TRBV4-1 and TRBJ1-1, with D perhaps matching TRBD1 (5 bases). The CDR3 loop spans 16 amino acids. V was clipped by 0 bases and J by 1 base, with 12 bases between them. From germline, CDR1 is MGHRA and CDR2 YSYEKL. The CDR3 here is CASSQDSEGRNTEAFF. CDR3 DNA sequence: TGCGCCAGCAGCCAAGATTCGGAGGGGCGGAACACTGAAGCTTTCTTT.

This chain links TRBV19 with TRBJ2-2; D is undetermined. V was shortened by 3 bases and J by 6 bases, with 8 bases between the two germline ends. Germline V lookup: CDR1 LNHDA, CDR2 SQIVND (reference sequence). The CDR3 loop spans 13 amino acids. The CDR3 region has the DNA TGTGCCAGTAGTATTTGGAGTTCCGGGGAGCTGTTTTTT. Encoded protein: CASSIWSSGELFF.

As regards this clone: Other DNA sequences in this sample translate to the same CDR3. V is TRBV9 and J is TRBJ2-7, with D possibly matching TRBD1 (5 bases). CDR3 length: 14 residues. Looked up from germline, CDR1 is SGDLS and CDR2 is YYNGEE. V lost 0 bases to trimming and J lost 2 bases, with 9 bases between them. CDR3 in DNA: TGTGCCAGCAGCGTAGGGGGCGGAACCTACGAGCAGTACTTC. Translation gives CASSVGGGTYEQYF.

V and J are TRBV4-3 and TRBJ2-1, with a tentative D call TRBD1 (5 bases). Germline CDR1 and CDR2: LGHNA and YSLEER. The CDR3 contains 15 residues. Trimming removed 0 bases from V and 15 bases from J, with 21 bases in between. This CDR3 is CASSQDRIGRAPWFF. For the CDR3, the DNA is TGCGCCAGCAGCCAAGATCGTATAGGCAGGGCACCTTGGTTCTTC.

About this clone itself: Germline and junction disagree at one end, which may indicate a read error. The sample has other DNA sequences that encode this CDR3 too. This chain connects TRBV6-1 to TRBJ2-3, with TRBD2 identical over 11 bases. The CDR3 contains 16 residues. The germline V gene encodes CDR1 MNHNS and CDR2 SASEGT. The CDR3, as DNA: TGTGCCAGCAGCGAAGGACTAGCGGGCCTCACAGATACGCAGTATTTT. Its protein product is CASSEGLAGLTDTQYF.

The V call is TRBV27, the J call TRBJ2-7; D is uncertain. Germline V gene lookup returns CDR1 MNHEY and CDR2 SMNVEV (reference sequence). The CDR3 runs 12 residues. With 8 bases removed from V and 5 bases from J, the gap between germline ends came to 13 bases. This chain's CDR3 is CASSPRVNEQYF. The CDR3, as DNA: TGTGCCAGCTCCCCCCGGGTAAACGAGCAGTACTTC.

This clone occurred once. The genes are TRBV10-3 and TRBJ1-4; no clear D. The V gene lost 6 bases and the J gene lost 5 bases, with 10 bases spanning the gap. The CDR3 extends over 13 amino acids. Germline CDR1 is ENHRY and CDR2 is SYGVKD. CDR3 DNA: TGTGCCATCAGCGGTCAGCTAAATGAAAAACTGTTTTTT. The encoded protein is CAISGQLNEKLFF.